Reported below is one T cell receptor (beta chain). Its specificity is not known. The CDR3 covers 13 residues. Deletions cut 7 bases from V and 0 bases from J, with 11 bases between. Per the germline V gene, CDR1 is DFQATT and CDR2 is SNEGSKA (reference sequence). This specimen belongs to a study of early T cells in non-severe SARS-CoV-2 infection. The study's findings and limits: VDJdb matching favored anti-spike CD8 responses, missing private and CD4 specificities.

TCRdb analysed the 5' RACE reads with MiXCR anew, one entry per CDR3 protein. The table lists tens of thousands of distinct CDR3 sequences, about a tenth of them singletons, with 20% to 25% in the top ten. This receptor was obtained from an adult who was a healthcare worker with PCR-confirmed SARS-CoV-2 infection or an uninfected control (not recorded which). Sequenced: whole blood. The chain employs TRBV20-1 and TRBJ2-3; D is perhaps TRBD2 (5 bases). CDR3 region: CSGLAGSTDTQYF. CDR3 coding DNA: TGCAGTGGGCTAGCAGGAAGCACAGATACGCAGTATTTT.